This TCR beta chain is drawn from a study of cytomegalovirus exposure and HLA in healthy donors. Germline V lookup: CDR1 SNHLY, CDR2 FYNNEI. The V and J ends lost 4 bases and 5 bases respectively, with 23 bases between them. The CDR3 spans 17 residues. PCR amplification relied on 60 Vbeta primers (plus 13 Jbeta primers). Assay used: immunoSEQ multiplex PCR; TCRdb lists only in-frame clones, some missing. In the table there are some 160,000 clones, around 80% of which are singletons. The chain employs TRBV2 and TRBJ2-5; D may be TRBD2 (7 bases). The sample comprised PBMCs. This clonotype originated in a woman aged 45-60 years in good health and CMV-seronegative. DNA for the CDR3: TGTGCCAGCAGTGGACAGGCTGGTGGGGGGGCCATGGAGACCCAGTACTTC. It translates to CASSGQAGGGAMETQYF.